A selection of T cell receptor beta chains follows, all from one sample in a study of blood T cells in healthy people across ages. Each CDR3 protein is one row after TCRdb ran MiXCR on the 5' RACE reads. The sample holds almost 800,000 distinct CDR3 sequences, 55% to 75% seen once. The sample consisted of blood. All receptors derive from a man aged 25 to 40 in good health. Each CDR3 is given with its conserved first and last residue. Fields, in order: D gene, clone size, J gene, V gene, CDR3 DNA, CDR3 protein. The D gene is left open where the match is weak. A row's size may be missing; if present it is once, few, many or a size class.

NA NA TRBJ1-2 TRBV29-1 TGCAGCGTTGGACACACCTATGGCTACACCTTC CSVGHTYGYTF
NA NA TRBJ2-3 TRBV6-1 TGTGCCAGCGATCGGGACCTAAGCACAGATACGCAGTATTTT CASDRDLSTDTQYF
TRBD1 NA TRBJ2-7 TRBV6-5 TGTGCCAGCGCGGGACAGGCCTCTTACGAGCAGTACTTC CASAGQASYEQYF
TRBD1 few TRBJ2-3 TRBV29-1 TGCAGCGTGGGACAGACCACAGATACGCAGTATTTT CSVGQTTDTQYF
NA NA TRBJ2-4 TRBV7-2 TGTGCCAGCAGCCGGCCGGGGTCCGACATTCAGTACTTC CASSRPGSDIQYF
NA NA TRBJ2-5 TRBV5-1 TGCGCCAGCAGCTGGGGTATAAACCAAGAGACCCAGTACTTC CASSWGINQETQYF
TRBD1 NA TRBJ1-2 TRBV6-2/TRBV6-3 TGTGCCAGCAGGACGACGGGACAGGGTACCTATGGCTACACCTTC CASRTTGQGTYGYTF
TRBD2 NA TRBJ2-1 TRBV4-2 TGTGCCAGCAGCCAAGCCGTCGGACTAGCGGGGTGGAGCTCCTACAATGAGCAGTTCTTC CASSQAVGLAGWSSYNEQFF
TRBD2 NA TRBJ2-5 TRBV12-5 TGTGCTAGTGGTGAAATAGCGGGGGGGCTTGAGACCCAGTACTTC CASGEIAGGLETQYF
TRBD1 few TRBJ2-5 TRBV7-9 TGTGCCAGCAGCACTCGGACAGGGGACGAGACCCAGTACTTC CASSTRTGDETQYF
NA NA TRBJ1-5 TRBV12-5 TGTGCTAGTGGTTGGACAGCAAATCAGCCCCAGCATTTT CASGWTANQPQHF
TRBD2 NA TRBJ2-2 TRBV7-2 TGTGCCAGCCGGCTAGCGGGGGGGCCCTGGACCGGGGAGCTGTTTTTT CASRLAGGPWTGELFF
TRBD2 NA TRBJ2-7 TRBV20-1 TGCAGTGCTAATAGCGGGAGATCCTGCGAGCAGTACTTC CSANSGRSCEQYF
NA NA TRBJ1-1 TRBV29-1 TGCAGCGTGCCTGACGGCAACGCTGAAGCTTTCTTT CSVPDGNAEAFF
TRBD2 few TRBJ2-5 TRBV20-1 TGCAGTGCATACGGGGGGAAGACCCAGTACTTC CSAYGGKTQYF
NA NA TRBJ2-1 TRBV7-2 TGTGCCAGCAGCTTAGCGGGTCCGGGTGAGCAGTTCTTC CASSLAGPGEQFF
NA few TRBJ1-6 TRBV27 TGTGCCAGCAGTGTGGGAGGGTTAAGCGCCTTTTCACCCCTCCACTTT CASSVGGLSAFSPLHF
TRBD1 NA TRBJ1-4 TRBV5-1 TGCGCCAGCAGCTTACGACCCGGGACAGGGGAAAAACTGTTTTTT CASSLRPGTGEKLFF
NA NA TRBJ1-2 TRBV29-1 TGCAGCGTTGTTTCGAGGGAGGCCTATGGCTACACCTTC CSVVSREAYGYTF
NA NA TRBJ1-1 TRBV7-9 TGTGCCAGCAGCTTAGGGGGTAGTACCACTGAAGCTTTCTTT CASSLGGSTTEAFF
TRBD2 NA TRBJ2-7 TRBV20-1 TGCAGTGCCATCACTAGCGCAATCTCCTACAACGAGCAGTACTTC CSAITSAISYNEQYF
NA NA TRBJ2-1 TRBV29-1 TGCAGCGCCGAGGCGCTAGCGAGTACCGATGAGCAGTTCTTC CSAEALASTDEQFF
TRBD1 few TRBJ2-1 TRBV20-1 TGCAGTGCGCCTTGGACAGGGGACGAGCAGTTCTTC CSAPWTGDEQFF
TRBD1 NA TRBJ2-7 TRBV4-2 TGTGCCAGCAGCCAAGGGGGACAGTTTTACGAGCAGTACTTC CASSQGGQFYEQYF
NA NA TRBJ2-1 TRBV4-2 TGTGCCAGCAGCCAAGACCCCGAGGCGGGATTAACCTACAATGAGCAGTTCTTC CASSQDPEAGLTYNEQFF
NA NA TRBJ2-2 TRBV4-1 TGCGCCAGCAGCCAAGTAAGGTTCGAGGAGGGGCTGTTTTTT CASSQVRFEEGLFF
NA NA TRBJ2-1 TRBV10-3 TGTGCCATCAGTGAGTATAATGAGCAGTTCTTC CAISEYNEQFF
TRBD2 once TRBJ2-1 TRBV12-3/TRBV12-4 TGTGCCAGCACCCGGACTAGCGGGGTTAACAATGAGCAGTTCTTC CASTRTSGVNNEQFF
NA few TRBJ2-4 TRBV2 TGTGCCAGCAGTGAATGGCAGGCGGGAAACATTCAGTACTTC CASSEWQAGNIQYF
NA NA TRBJ1-5 TRBV20-1 TGCAGCGTGGAACGGGGTGCAGATCAGCCCCAGCATTTT CSVERGADQPQHF
NA NA TRBJ2-1 TRBV4-3 TGCGCCAGCGCCAGGGTTTGGGGGGCCTACAATGAGCAGTTCTTC CASARVWGAYNEQFF
NA NA TRBJ2-7 TRBV6-5 TGTGCCAGCAGTTACTCCAGGGGGGATTTCGAGCAGTACTTC CASSYSRGDFEQYF
TRBD1 few TRBJ2-5 TRBV13 TGTGCCAGCAGCCAGGTGACAGGGAAAGAGACCCAGTACTTC CASSQVTGKETQYF
TRBD2 few TRBJ2-7 TRBV6-6 TGTGCCAGCAGCCCTGGACTAGCGGAATCCCCCTACGAGCAGTACTTC CASSPGLAESPYEQYF
NA once TRBJ2-1 TRBV20-1 TGCAGTGCTAGCCACCCACTCACTAGGAAAGTACGCAATGAGCAGTTCTTC CSASHPLTRKVRNEQFF